The rows below give T cell receptor beta chains drawn from one sample of a study of Ad26.COV2.S vaccination and SARS-CoV-2 variants. TCRdb keeps only in-frame clones here, not all; method: immunoSEQ multiplex PCR. The sample shows approximately 420,000 clones, 70% to 90% of them seen only once. This specimen was peripheral blood, taken in a trial of Ad26.COV2.S vaccine versus placebo. The receptor source for this set is a person aged 18-60 years who received the Ad26.COV2.S COVID-19 vaccine or a placebo. Each CDR3 is given with its conserved first and last residue. Each record gives: clone size, J gene, D gene, V gene, CDR3 DNA, CDR3 protein. The D gene is left open where the match is weak. Clone sizes are given selectively: once, few, many, or a class where the clone is expanded.

abundance: .; j_gene: TRBJ2-1; d_gene: .; v_gene: TRBV14; CDR3nt: TGTGCCAGCAGCCAAGATTGGCTATACAATGAGCAGTTCTTC; CDR3aa: CASSQDWLYNEQFF
abundance: .; j_gene: TRBJ1-2; d_gene: .; v_gene: TRBV2; CDR3nt: TGTGCCAGCAGTGAAAGGGCCCGTGGCTACACCTTC; CDR3aa: CASSERARGYTF
abundance: .; j_gene: TRBJ1-4; d_gene: .; v_gene: TRBV21-1; CDR3nt: TGTGCCAGCAGCAAAACCGGGACAGCGAGAACTAATGAAAAACTGTTTTTT; CDR3aa: CASSKTGTARTNEKLFF
abundance: .; j_gene: TRBJ2-4; d_gene: TRBD1; v_gene: TRBV7-2; CDR3nt: TGTGCCAGCAGCTCGACAGGGGTCATTCAGTACTTC; CDR3aa: CASSSTGVIQYF
abundance: .; j_gene: TRBJ1-1; d_gene: .; v_gene: TRBV7-2; CDR3nt: TGTGCCAGCAGCTTAGAGGGAGTCTACACTGAAGCTTTCTTT; CDR3aa: CASSLEGVYTEAFF
abundance: .; j_gene: TRBJ1-2; d_gene: TRBD1; v_gene: TRBV28; CDR3nt: TGTGCCAGCAGCCGACAGGGGAGGTATGGCTACACCTTC; CDR3aa: CASSRQGRYGYTF
abundance: .; j_gene: TRBJ2-7; d_gene: TRBD2; v_gene: TRBV28; CDR3nt: TGTGCCAGCAGACCAAGCGGGGGTCCTTCTTACGAGCAGTACTTC; CDR3aa: CASRPSGGPSYEQYF
abundance: .; j_gene: TRBJ2-7; d_gene: .; v_gene: TRBV21-1; CDR3nt: TGTGCCAGCCTAACGGAGGGGATTCTCTCCTACGAGCAGTACTTC; CDR3aa: CASLTEGILSYEQYF
abundance: .; j_gene: TRBJ2-3; d_gene: TRBD2; v_gene: TRBV9; CDR3nt: TGTGCCAGCAGCCCCGTGGGTAGCGGGGGCCAGGGGACGCAGTATTTT; CDR3aa: CASSPVGSGGQGTQYF
abundance: .; j_gene: TRBJ1-2; d_gene: .; v_gene: TRBV7-9; CDR3nt: TGTGCCAGCAGCATTGGACAGAGGGTCGGCTACACCTTC; CDR3aa: CASSIGQRVGYTF
abundance: .; j_gene: TRBJ1-1; d_gene: TRBD1; v_gene: TRBV30; CDR3nt: TGTGCCTCACCGACAGGGGCGGACACTGAAGCTTTCTTT; CDR3aa: CASPTGADTEAFF
abundance: .; j_gene: TRBJ2-7; d_gene: .; v_gene: TRBV5-1; CDR3nt: TGCGCCAGCAGCTTTGGTCAAACGGGGTCCTACGAGCAGTACTTC; CDR3aa: CASSFGQTGSYEQYF
abundance: once; j_gene: TRBJ2-5; d_gene: TRBD2; v_gene: TRBV7-6; CDR3nt: TGTGCCAGCAGTTTAGCGGGGCTGGCCCAAGAGACCCAGTACTTC; CDR3aa: CASSLAGLAQETQYF
abundance: few; j_gene: TRBJ1-5; d_gene: .; v_gene: TRBV28; CDR3nt: TGTGCCAGCAGTTCCTTGAGAGGGGTTTCTCAGCCCCAGCATTTT; CDR3aa: CASSSLRGVSQPQHF
abundance: once; j_gene: TRBJ2-1; d_gene: TRBD2; v_gene: TRBV28; CDR3nt: TGTGCCAGCAGTTTAACCCTAGGGACTAGCGGGGGCGCAAGCTCCTACAATGAGCAGTTCTTC; CDR3aa: CASSLTLGTSGGASSYNEQFF
abundance: .; j_gene: TRBJ1-6; d_gene: TRBD1; v_gene: TRBV30; CDR3nt: TGTGCCTGGACGGGCCGAAGGACAGGGAATTCACCCCTCCACTTT; CDR3aa: CAWTGRRTGNSPLHF
abundance: .; j_gene: TRBJ2-7; d_gene: .; v_gene: TRBV2; CDR3nt: TGTGCCAGTAGGACAGAGAACTACGAGCAGTACTTC; CDR3aa: CASRTENYEQYF
abundance: .; j_gene: TRBJ2-3; d_gene: .; v_gene: TRBV7-8; CDR3nt: TGTGCCAGCAGCCGAACAGGGGATACGCAGTATTTT; CDR3aa: CASSRTGDTQYF
abundance: .; j_gene: TRBJ2-1; d_gene: .; v_gene: TRBV6-5; CDR3nt: TGTGCCAGCAGTTACTCGGAACAGAGTGAGCAGTTCTTC; CDR3aa: CASSYSEQSEQFF
abundance: .; j_gene: TRBJ2-7; d_gene: TRBD2; v_gene: TRBV7-2; CDR3nt: TGTGCCAGCAGCTCCAGCCAGACTAGCGGGGGCCTCGAGCAGTACTTC; CDR3aa: CASSSSQTSGGLEQYF
abundance: .; j_gene: TRBJ2-1; d_gene: .; v_gene: TRBV3-1/TRBV3-2; CDR3nt: TGTGCCAGCAGCTTACTTTCTGAGCAGTTCTTC; CDR3aa: CASSLLSEQFF
abundance: once; j_gene: TRBJ1-6; d_gene: .; v_gene: TRBV5-1; CDR3nt: TGCGCCAGCAGCTTGGACAGGAGTAATTCACCCCTCCACTTT; CDR3aa: CASSLDRSNSPLHF
abundance: few; j_gene: TRBJ1-4; d_gene: TRBD1; v_gene: TRBV5-1; CDR3nt: TGCGCCAGCAGCCCGGGACAGGGGGCGGGTGAAAAACTGTTTTTT; CDR3aa: CASSPGQGAGEKLFF
abundance: .; j_gene: TRBJ2-3; d_gene: .; v_gene: TRBV20-1; CDR3nt: TGCAGTGCTAGTTTATTTGGGGGGCCTCAAGATACGCAGTATTTT; CDR3aa: CSASLFGGPQDTQYF
abundance: .; j_gene: TRBJ2-3; d_gene: .; v_gene: TRBV5-4; CDR3nt: TGTGCCAGCAGCCCTCAGGTTGGGGATACGCAGTATTTT; CDR3aa: CASSPQVGDTQYF
abundance: .; j_gene: TRBJ2-1; d_gene: TRBD1; v_gene: TRBV30; CDR3nt: TGTGCCTGGAGTGTAAGGGACAGGGAGCAGTTCTTC; CDR3aa: CAWSVRDREQFF
abundance: .; j_gene: TRBJ1-5; d_gene: .; v_gene: TRBV10-2; CDR3nt: TGCGCCAGCAGAAGGGATTATAGCAATCAGCCCCAGCATTTT; CDR3aa: CASRRDYSNQPQHF
abundance: .; j_gene: TRBJ2-1; d_gene: .; v_gene: TRBV19; CDR3nt: TGTGCCAGTAGCCCCGGACAGTTAAACAATGAGCAGTTCTTC; CDR3aa: CASSPGQLNNEQFF
abundance: .; j_gene: TRBJ1-1; d_gene: .; v_gene: TRBV5-1; CDR3nt: TGCGCCAGCAGTTCCAACACAGGATACACTGAAGCTTTCTTT; CDR3aa: CASSSNTGYTEAFF
abundance: .; j_gene: TRBJ2-3; d_gene: TRBD2; v_gene: TRBV7-2; CDR3nt: TGTGCCAGCAGCTTAGGCGCGGGACTAGCGGGAGCTACAGATACGCAGTATTTT; CDR3aa: CASSLGAGLAGATDTQYF
abundance: .; j_gene: TRBJ1-2; d_gene: .; v_gene: TRBV4-1; CDR3nt: TGCGCCAGCAGCCGCCCACTGGCCGTGTATGGCGCTTATGGCTACACCTTC; CDR3aa: CASSRPLAVYGAYGYTF
abundance: .; j_gene: TRBJ1-2; d_gene: .; v_gene: TRBV12-3/TRBV12-4; CDR3nt: TGTGCCAGCAGTTTAGGGATTGACTATGGCTACACCTTC; CDR3aa: CASSLGIDYGYTF
abundance: .; j_gene: TRBJ1-2; d_gene: .; v_gene: TRBV7-3; CDR3nt: TGTGCCAGCAGCCCCGCGCCCAACGCTGACCTCTATGGCTACACCTTC; CDR3aa: CASSPAPNADLYGYTF
abundance: .; j_gene: TRBJ1-5; d_gene: TRBD1; v_gene: TRBV15; CDR3nt: TGTGCCACCAGCAGAGGGACAGGGAGTCCCCAGCCCCAGCATTTT; CDR3aa: CATSRGTGSPQPQHF
abundance: .; j_gene: TRBJ1-1; d_gene: .; v_gene: TRBV30; CDR3nt: TGTGCCTGGAAGGGCAGGCTGAACACTGAAGCTTTCTTT; CDR3aa: CAWKGRLNTEAFF
abundance: .; j_gene: TRBJ2-4; d_gene: .; v_gene: TRBV7-2; CDR3nt: TGTGCCAGCGGAAGCGGGTCGTCTCTAGCCAAAAACATTCAGTACTTC; CDR3aa: CASGSGSSLAKNIQYF
abundance: .; j_gene: TRBJ2-1; d_gene: TRBD2; v_gene: TRBV10-3; CDR3nt: TGTGCCATCGGGACTAGCGGGGGCCCCTATTACAATGAGCAGTTCTTC; CDR3aa: CAIGTSGGPYYNEQFF
abundance: .; j_gene: TRBJ1-4; d_gene: .; v_gene: TRBV30; CDR3nt: TGTGCCTGGAGTTCATCCTTTACAGGGCTTGGAACTAATGAAAAACTGTTTTTT; CDR3aa: CAWSSSFTGLGTNEKLFF
abundance: .; j_gene: TRBJ2-5; d_gene: .; v_gene: TRBV5-5; CDR3nt: TGTGCCAGCGAACCACTCGGGGAGACCCAGTACTTC; CDR3aa: CASEPLGETQYF
abundance: .; j_gene: TRBJ2-5; d_gene: TRBD2; v_gene: TRBV7-3; CDR3nt: TGTGCCAGCAGCCCCCGCGGGGGGGCTGGGGAGACCCAGTACTTC; CDR3aa: CASSPRGGAGETQYF
abundance: .; j_gene: TRBJ2-3; d_gene: .; v_gene: TRBV9; CDR3nt: TGTGCCAGCAGCGTAGAGGCAGGCGGAACAGATACGCAGTATTTT; CDR3aa: CASSVEAGGTDTQYF
abundance: .; j_gene: TRBJ2-3; d_gene: .; v_gene: TRBV7-9; CDR3nt: TGTGCCAGCAGCTTAGTTGGGGGGGCGATAAGCACAGATACGCAGTATTTT; CDR3aa: CASSLVGGAISTDTQYF